The 2 T cell receptor beta chains below were found in one sample sequenced in a study of blood T cell repertoires in COVID-19. The protocol was immunoSEQ multiplex PCR, while the TCRdb copy is restricted to in-frame clones and leaves out a portion. The sample has about 80,000 clones, 70% to 80% seen once; the top ten hold about 17%. Sequencing was done on a sample of peripheral blood. The receptors were sampled from a man between 65 and 85 years old with active or convalescent COVID-19.

This rearrangement joins TRBV27 to TRBJ2-3; 9 nucleotides agree with TRBD2. This CDR3 has 14 residues. The V and J ends lost 4 bases and 6 bases, in that order; junction bases with no gene match: 5. Germline V lookup: CDR1 MNHEY, CDR2 SMNVEV (reference sequence). The CDR3 DNA sequence: TGTGCCAGCAGTTCGGGCGGGGGGGACGATACGCAGTATTTT. As protein: CASSSGGGDDTQYF.

J is TRBJ1-6 and V is TRBV7-9, with 7 bases fitting TRBD1. The junction had 4 bases not matched to a gene; V was cut back by 8 bases and J by 6 bases. Germline V gene data show CDR1 as SEHNR and CDR2 as FQNEAQ (reference sequence). The CDR3 contains 13 residues. In DNA form, the CDR3 reads TGTGCCAGCGCGACAGGGCGTAATTCACCCCTCCACTTT. Amino acid sequence: CASATGRNSPLHF.